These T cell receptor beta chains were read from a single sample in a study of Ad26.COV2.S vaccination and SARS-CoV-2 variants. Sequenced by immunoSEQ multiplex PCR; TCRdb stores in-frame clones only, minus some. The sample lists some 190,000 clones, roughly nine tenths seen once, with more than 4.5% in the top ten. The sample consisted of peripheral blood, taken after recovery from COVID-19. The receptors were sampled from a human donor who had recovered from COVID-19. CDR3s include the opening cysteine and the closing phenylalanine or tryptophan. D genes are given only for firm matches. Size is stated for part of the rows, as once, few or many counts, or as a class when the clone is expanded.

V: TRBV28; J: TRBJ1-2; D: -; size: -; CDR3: CASSFAVYGYTF; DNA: TGTGCCAGCAGTTTCGCGGTTTATGGCTACACCTTC
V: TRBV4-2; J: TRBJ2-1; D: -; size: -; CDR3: CASSGQFSYNEQFF; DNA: TGTGCCAGCAGCGGACAGTTCTCCTACAATGAGCAGTTCTTC
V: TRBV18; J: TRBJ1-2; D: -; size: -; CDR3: CASSPTIDMGGYGYTF; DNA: TGTGCCAGCTCACCAACCATCGACATGGGGGGCTATGGCTACACCTTC
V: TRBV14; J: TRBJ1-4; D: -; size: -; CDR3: CASSSKWESNEKLFF; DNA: TGTGCCAGCAGCTCAAAGTGGGAATCGAATGAAAAACTGTTTTTT
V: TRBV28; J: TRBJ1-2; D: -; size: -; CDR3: CASSSGGEGYTF; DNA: TGTGCCAGCAGTTCGGGAGGGGAAGGCTACACCTTC
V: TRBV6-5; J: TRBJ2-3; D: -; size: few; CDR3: CASSFGHTDTQYF; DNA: TGTGCCAGCAGTTTCGGACACACAGATACGCAGTATTTT
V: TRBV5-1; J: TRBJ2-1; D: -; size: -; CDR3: CASSLRDSSYNEQFF; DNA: TGCGCCAGCAGCTTGCGGGATAGCTCCTACAATGAGCAGTTCTTC
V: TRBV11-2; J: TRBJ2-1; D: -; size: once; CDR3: CASSLVLRSYNEQFF; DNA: TGTGCCAGCAGCTTAGTTCTGCGCTCCTACAATGAGCAGTTCTTC
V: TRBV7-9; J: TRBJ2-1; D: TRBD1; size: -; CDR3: CASSTGLGGPSSYNEQFF; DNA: TGTGCCAGCAGCACGGGGTTAGGGGGCCCTAGCTCCTACAATGAGCAGTTCTTC
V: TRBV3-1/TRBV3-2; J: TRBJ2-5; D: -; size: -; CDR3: CASSGAYQETQYF; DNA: TGTGCCAGCTCAGGAGCGTACCAAGAGACCCAGTACTTC
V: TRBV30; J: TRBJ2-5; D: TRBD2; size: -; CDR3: CAWSESGSSHF; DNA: TGTGCCTGGAGTGAGAGCGGGAGTTCCCACTTC
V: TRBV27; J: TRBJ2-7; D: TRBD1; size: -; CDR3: CASSVGTGSYEQYF; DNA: TGTGCCAGCAGCGTCGGGACAGGGTCCTACGAGCAGTACTTC
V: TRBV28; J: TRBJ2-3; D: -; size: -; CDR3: CASSSLDSRDTQYF; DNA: TGTGCCAGCAGTTCCTTGGACTCCCGAGATACGCAGTATTTT
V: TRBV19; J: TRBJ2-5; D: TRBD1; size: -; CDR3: CASSTPGQGETQYF; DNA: TGTGCCAGTAGTACACCGGGACAGGGAGAGACCCAGTACTTC
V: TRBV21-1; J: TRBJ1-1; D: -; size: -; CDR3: CASSKRQGVNTEAFF; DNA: TGTGCCAGCAGCAAACGGCAGGGGGTGAACACTGAAGCTTTCTTT
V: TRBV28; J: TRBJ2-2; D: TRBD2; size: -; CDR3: CASSWASGRFTGELFF; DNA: TGTGCCAGCAGTTGGGCTAGCGGGAGGTTCACCGGGGAGCTGTTTTTT
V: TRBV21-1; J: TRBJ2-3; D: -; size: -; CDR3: CASSNLGTPWNF; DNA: TGTGCCAGCAGCAATTTAGGGACGCCTTGGAATTTT
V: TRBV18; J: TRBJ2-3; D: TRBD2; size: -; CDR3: CASSPYASGPGDTQYF; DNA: TGTGCCAGCTCACCATACGCTAGCGGTCCTGGGGATACGCAGTATTTT
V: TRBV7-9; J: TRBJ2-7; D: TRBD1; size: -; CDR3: CASSQRTGVDEQYF; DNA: TGTGCCAGCAGCCAAAGGACAGGGGTCGACGAGCAGTACTTC
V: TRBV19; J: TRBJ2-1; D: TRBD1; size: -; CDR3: CASSIGGGQGDRFRYEQFF; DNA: TGTGCCAGTAGTATAGGAGGGGGACAGGGGGATCGCTTTCGGTATGAGCAGTTCTTC
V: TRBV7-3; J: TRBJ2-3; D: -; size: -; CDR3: CASSYRDTRTDTQYF; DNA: TGTGCCAGCAGCTACCGGGACACCCGCACAGATACGCAGTATTTT
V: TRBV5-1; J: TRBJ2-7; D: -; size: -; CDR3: CASSPPVDTPGPEQYF; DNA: TGCGCCAGCAGCCCGCCAGTGGACACCCCAGGCCCCGAGCAGTACTTC
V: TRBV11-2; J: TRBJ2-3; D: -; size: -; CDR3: CASCPLGGSTDTQYF; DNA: TGTGCCAGCTGCCCGTTAGGAGGGAGCACAGATACGCAGTATTTT
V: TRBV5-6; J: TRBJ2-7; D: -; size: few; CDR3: CASSSILQGGAYEQYF; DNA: TGTGCCAGCAGCTCCATCCTTCAGGGGGGCGCCTACGAGCAGTACTTC
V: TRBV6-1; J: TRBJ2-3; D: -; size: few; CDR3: CASSEAGRTDTQYF; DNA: TGTGCCAGCAGTGAGGCAGGGCGCACAGATACGCAGTATTTT
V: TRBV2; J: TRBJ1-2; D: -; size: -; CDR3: CASSRGRGDYGYTF; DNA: TGTGCCAGCAGCCGGGGCAGGGGAGACTATGGCTACACCTTC
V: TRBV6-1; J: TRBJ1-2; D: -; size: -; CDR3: CASSDSTYGYTF; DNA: TGTGCCAGCAGTGATTCCACCTATGGCTACACCTTC
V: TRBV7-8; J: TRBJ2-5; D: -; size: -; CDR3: CASSLVRETQYF; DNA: TGTGCCAGCAGCTTAGTACGGGAGACCCAGTACTTC
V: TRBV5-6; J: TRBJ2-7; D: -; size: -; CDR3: CASSMGQRYEQYF; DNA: TGTGCCAGCAGCATGGGACAACGCTACGAGCAGTACTTC
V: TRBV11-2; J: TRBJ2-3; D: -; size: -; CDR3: CASSLGGGWGSTDTQYF; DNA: TGTGCCAGCAGCTTAGGGGGCGGGTGGGGGAGCACAGATACGCAGTATTTT
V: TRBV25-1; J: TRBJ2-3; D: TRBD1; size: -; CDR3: CASIREDRGTDTQYF; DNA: TGTGCCAGCATTAGAGAGGACAGGGGCACAGATACGCAGTATTTT
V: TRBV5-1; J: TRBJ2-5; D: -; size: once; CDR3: CASSAGQPQETQYF; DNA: TGCGCCAGCAGCGCGGGACAGCCTCAAGAGACCCAGTACTTC
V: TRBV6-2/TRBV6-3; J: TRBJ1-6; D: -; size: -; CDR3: CASSSDRSNSPLHF; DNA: TGTGCCAGCAGCTCCGACAGAAGTAATTCACCCCTCCACTTT